Sequencing of this TCR beta chain was carried out in a study of radiotherapy plus CTLA-4 blockade in lung cancer. Trimming removed 3 bases at V and 6 bases at J, with 12 bases between. The CDR3 length is 14 residues. In germline, CDR1 is SGHRS, CDR2 YFSETQ. General study findings and limits: The study found tumor-derived TCR clones expanded in blood after radiotherapy plus ipilimumab.

Using immunoSEQ multiplex PCR, the repertoire was profiled, and TCRdb retains in-frame clones only, with some absent. The sample records some 50,000 clones, approximately 79% being singletons. With respect to this clone: Antigen unknown.

Focal radiation was given together with CTLA-4 blockade (ipilimumab) to patients with chemo-refractory metastatic non-small-cell lung cancer. This clonotype originated in a human donor with non-small cell lung cancer who had a partial response to radiotherapy plus ipilimumab. Sequenced material: peripheral blood, taken from a patient treated with radiotherapy plus ipilimumab. J is TRBJ1-4 and V is TRBV5-1; TRBD1 might be the D (6 bases). Here the CDR3 DNA reads TGCGCCAGCAGCTCACAGGGAATCGATGAAAAACTGTTTTTT. As protein: CASSSQGIDEKLFF.